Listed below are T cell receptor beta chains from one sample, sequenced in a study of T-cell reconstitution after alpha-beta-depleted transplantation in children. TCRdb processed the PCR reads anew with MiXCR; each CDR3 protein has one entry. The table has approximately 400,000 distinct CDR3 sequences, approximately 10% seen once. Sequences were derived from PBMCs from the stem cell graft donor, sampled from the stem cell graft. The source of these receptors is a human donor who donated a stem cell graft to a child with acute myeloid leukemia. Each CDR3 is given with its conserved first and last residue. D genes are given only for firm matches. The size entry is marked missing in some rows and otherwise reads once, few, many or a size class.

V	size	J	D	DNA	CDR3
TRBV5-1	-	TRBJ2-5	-	TGCGCCAGCAGCTTGGGGTCCGGGGAAAAGACCCAGTACTTC	CASSLGSGEKTQYF
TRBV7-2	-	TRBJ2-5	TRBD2	TGTGCCAGCAGCTCGCAGACTAGCGGGGGGCGAACCCAGTACTTC	CASSSQTSGGRTQYF
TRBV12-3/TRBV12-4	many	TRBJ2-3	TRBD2	TGTGCCAGCAGTGGCTGGACTAGCGGCCCAGATACGCAGTATTTT	CASSGWTSGPDTQYF
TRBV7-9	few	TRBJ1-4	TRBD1	TGTGCCAGCAGCAAGGACAGGGCCGGTAATGAAAAACTGTTTTTT	CASSKDRAGNEKLFF
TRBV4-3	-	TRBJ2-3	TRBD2	TGCGCCAGCAGTCTTAGCGGGAGGACTACAGATACGCAGTATTTT	CASSLSGRTTDTQYF
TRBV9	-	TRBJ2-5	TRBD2	TGTGCCAGCAGCGTTGAGGCGGGAGGGGTACAAGAGACCCAGTACTTC	CASSVEAGGVQETQYF
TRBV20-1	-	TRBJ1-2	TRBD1	TGCAGTGCTATCATCATGGGGGCAGGGGGTCTCTATGGCTACACCTTC	CSAIIMGAGGLYGYTF
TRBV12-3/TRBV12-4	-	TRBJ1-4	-	TGTGCCAGCAGTTTTAATGTTGAAAAACTGTTTTTT	CASSFNVEKLFF
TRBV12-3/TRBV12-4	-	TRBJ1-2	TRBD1	TGTGCCAGCAGTTTCCAGGGGGTCAATGGCTACACCTTC	CASSFQGVNGYTF
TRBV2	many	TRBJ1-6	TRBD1	TGTGCCAGCAGAAAGGGACAGGGTCGGCCACCCCTCCACTTT	CASRKGQGRPPLHF
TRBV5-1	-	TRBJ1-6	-	TGCGCCAGCAGCTTGTCCGAGGGGACCTCTGGTTCACCCCTCCACTTT	CASSLSEGTSGSPLHF
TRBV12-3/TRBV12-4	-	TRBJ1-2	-	TGTGCCAGCAGTTTAGGGGCCCCTAACTATGGCTACACCTTC	CASSLGAPNYGYTF
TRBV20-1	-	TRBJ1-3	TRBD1	TGCAGTGCTAGATCAAGACAGGGGAGAGACACCATATATTTT	CSARSRQGRDTIYF
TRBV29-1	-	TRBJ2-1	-	TGCAGCGTTGAAGAAAGGACAGCCTACAATGAGCAGTTCTTC	CSVEERTAYNEQFF
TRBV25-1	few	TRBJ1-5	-	TGTGCCAGCAGTGCAGGGGCGGGTAATCAGCCCCAGCATTTT	CASSAGAGNQPQHF
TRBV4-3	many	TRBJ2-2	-	TGCGCCAGCAGCCAAGCCCACTTTACCTGGGGATACACCGGGGAGCTGTTTTTT	CASSQAHFTWGYTGELFF
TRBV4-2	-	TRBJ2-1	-	TGTGCCAGCAGCCAAAGGAGGGGCCAGCCCTACAGCTCCTACAATGAGCAGTTCTTC	CASSQRRGQPYSSYNEQFF
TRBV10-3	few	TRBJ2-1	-	TGTGCCACTAGTCCAGAGGAGGGCGTTTACAATGAGCAGTTCTTC	CATSPEEGVYNEQFF
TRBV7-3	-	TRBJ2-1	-	TGTGCCAGCAGCTTAACGTTTAGCGGCCACAATGAGCAGTTCTTC	CASSLTFSGHNEQFF
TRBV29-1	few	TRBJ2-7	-	TGCAGCGCCCAGACAGGTCCCTACGAGCAGTACTTC	CSAQTGPYEQYF
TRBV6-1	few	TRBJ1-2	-	TGTGCCAGCACCTACCGGGGGGGCAACTATGGCTACACCTTC	CASTYRGGNYGYTF
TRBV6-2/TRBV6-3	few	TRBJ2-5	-	TGTGCCAGCAGTTACTCGAGACCCAGGAAGCCCCAAGAGACCCAGTACTTC	CASSYSRPRKPQETQYF
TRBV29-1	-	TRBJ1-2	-	TGCAGCGTTGATCCTCTTGGGGGGGGAAACTATGGCTACACCTTC	CSVDPLGGGNYGYTF
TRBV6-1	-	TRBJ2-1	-	TGTGCCAGCAGACCGGGCGGTACAACCTCCTACAATGAGCAGTTCTTC	CASRPGGTTSYNEQFF
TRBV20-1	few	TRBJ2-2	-	TGCAGTGCTAGAGTTGGACTATCCGGGGAGCTGTTTTTT	CSARVGLSGELFF
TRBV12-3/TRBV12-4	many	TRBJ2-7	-	TGTGCCAGCAGCCGTGGGAGCAGGTACGAGCAGTACTTC	CASSRGSRYEQYF
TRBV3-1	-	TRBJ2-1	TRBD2	TGTGCCTGCAGCCAAGACAACACCAGAACTAGCGGGAGCTACAATGAGCAGTTCTTC	CACSQDNTRTSGSYNEQFF
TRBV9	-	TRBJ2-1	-	TGTGCCAGCAGCGTAGCCGATGAGCAGTTCTTC	CASSVADEQFF
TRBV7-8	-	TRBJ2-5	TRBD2	TGTGCCAGCAGCTCACTAGCGGGGGCTACTAGGACCCAGTACTTC	CASSSLAGATRTQYF
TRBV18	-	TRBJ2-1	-	TGTGCCAGCTCACCACTCGGGACACAGAATGAGCAGTTCTTC	CASSPLGTQNEQFF
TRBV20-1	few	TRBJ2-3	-	TGCAGTGTTAAACCTACGGGGGTTCGAGGCACAGATACGCAGTATTTT	CSVKPTGVRGTDTQYF
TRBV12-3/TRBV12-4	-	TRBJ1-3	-	TGTGCCAGCCTTCCAGGGGACGGCGGAAACACCATATATTTT	CASLPGDGGNTIYF
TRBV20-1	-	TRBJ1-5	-	TGCAGTGCTAGGCCCGGCCAGGGGCCCCAGCATTTT	CSARPGQGPQHF
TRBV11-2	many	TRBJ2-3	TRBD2	TGTGCCAGCAGCTTAGTTGGCGGGGGGACGCAGTATTTT	CASSLVGGGTQYF
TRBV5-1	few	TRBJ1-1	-	TGCGCCAGCAGCTTGGCCAAAGTGACCGAATTTGAAGCTTTCTTT	CASSLAKVTEFEAFF
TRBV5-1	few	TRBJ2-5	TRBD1	TGCGCCAGCAGCGAAGGGACAGGGGGCGAGGAGACCCAGTACTTC	CASSEGTGGEETQYF
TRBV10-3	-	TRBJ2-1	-	TGTGCCATCAGCCCGAGGACGGAAAATGAGCAGTTCTTC	CAISPRTENEQFF
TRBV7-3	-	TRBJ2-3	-	TGTGCCACAAGCCAACAGGGCTTCACAGATACGCAGTATTTT	CATSQQGFTDTQYF
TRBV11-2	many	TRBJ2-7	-	TGTGCCAGCAGCTTAGGAGCAGGGGACTACGAGCAGTACTTC	CASSLGAGDYEQYF
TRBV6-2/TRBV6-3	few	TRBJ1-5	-	TGTGCCAGCAGTTACTCCGGGCCGGGTGGCAATCAGCCCCAGCATTTT	CASSYSGPGGNQPQHF
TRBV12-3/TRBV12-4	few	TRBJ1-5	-	TGTGCCAGCAGCAACAGGGAGGGGAGCAATCAGCCCCAGCATTTT	CASSNREGSNQPQHF
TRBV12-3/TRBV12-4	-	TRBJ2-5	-	TGTGCCAGCAGTTTAGAGGTCAGTCGAAGGACCCAGTACTTC	CASSLEVSRRTQYF
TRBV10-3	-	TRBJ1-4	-	TGTGCCATCAGTGAGTCTCGGCCAACTAATGAAAAACTGTTTTTT	CAISESRPTNEKLFF
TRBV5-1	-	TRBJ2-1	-	TGCGCCAGCAGACTAGGGACCGGCTACAATGAGCAGTTCTTC	CASRLGTGYNEQFF
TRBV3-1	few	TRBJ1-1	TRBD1	TGTGCCAGCAGCCAGGGCTTCAGGGGGACTGAAGCTTTCTTT	CASSQGFRGTEAFF
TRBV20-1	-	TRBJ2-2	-	TGCAGTGCTATGGCTATCACTGGGTCCGGGGAGCTGTTTTTT	CSAMAITGSGELFF
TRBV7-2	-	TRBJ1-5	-	TGTGCCAGCAGCTTAGCGGGGGGACGGGGTGGTCAGCCCCAGCATTTT	CASSLAGGRGGQPQHF
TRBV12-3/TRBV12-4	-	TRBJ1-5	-	TGTGCCAGCTGTTTTAGGGGCCTGCCGCCTTTGGCGAATCAGCCCCAGCATTTT	CASCFRGLPPLANQPQHF
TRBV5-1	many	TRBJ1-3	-	TGCGCCAGCAGCTTGGGAGGCTTGGACTCTGGAAACACCATATATTTT	CASSLGGLDSGNTIYF
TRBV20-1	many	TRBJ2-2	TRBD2	TGCAGTGCTAGGGGACTAGCGGGACAGGGGGGTCTCCCCGGGGAGCTGTTTTTT	CSARGLAGQGGLPGELFF
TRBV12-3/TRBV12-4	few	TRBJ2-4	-	TGTGCCAGCAGTTACGAGAGACCAGGGGCCAAAAACATTCAGTACTTC	CASSYERPGAKNIQYF
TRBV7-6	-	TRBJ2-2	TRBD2	TGTGCCAGCAGCTTCACCGGGACTAGCGGGGGGAACACCGGGGAGCTGTTTTTT	CASSFTGTSGGNTGELFF
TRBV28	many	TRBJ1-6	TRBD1	TGTGCCACCTTCGGGACAGGAAAGACAAGCTCCTATAATTCACCCCTCCACTTT	CATFGTGKTSSYNSPLHF
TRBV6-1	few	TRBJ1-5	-	TGTGCCAGCTCGGCTGGGCTCCTTAAGGGCCAGCCCCAGCATTTT	CASSAGLLKGQPQHF
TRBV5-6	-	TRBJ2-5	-	TGTGCCAGCAGCCGAGGGGGGTACCAAGAGACCCAGTACTTC	CASSRGGYQETQYF
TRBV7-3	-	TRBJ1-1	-	TGTGCCAGCAGCTTAGCCCCCCCCGCTGAAGCTTTCTTT	CASSLAPPAEAFF